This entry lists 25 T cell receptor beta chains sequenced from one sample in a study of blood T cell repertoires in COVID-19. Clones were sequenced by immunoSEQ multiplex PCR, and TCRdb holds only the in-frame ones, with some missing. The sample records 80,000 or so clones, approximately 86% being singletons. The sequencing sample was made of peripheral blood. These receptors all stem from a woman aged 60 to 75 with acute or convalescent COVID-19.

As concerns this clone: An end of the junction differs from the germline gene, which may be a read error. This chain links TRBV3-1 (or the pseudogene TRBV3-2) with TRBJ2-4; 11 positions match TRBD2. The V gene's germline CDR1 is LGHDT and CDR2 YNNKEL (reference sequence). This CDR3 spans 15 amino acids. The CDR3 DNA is TGTGCCAGCAGCCATAGCGGGGGGGCCAGAAACATTCAGTACTTC. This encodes CASSHSGGARNIQYF.

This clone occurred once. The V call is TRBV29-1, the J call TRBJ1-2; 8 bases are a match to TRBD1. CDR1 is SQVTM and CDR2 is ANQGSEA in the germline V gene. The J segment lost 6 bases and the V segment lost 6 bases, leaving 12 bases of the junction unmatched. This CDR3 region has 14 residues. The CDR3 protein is CSVLKGQEGDGYTF. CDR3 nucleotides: TGCAGCGTCCTCAAGGGACAGGAAGGAGATGGCTACACCTTC.

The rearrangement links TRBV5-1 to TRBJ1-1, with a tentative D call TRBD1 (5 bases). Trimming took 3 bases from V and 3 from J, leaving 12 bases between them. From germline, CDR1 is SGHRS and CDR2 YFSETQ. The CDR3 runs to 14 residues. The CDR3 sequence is CASSSTLTDTEAFF. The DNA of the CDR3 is TGCGCCAGCAGCTCCACCTTGACAGACACTGAAGCTTTCTTT.

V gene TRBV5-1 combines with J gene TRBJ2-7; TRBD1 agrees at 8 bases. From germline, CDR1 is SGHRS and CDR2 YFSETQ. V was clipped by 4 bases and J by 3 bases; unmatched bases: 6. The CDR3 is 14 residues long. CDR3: CASSHGTGDYEQYF. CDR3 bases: TGCGCCAGCAGCCACGGGACAGGAGACTACGAGCAGTACTTC.

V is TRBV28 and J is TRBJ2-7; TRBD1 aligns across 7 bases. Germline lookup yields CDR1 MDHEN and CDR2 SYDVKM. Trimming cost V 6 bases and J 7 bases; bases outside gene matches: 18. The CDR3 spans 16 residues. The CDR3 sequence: CASRDTDRLQTREQYF. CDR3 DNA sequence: TGTGCCAGCAGAGATACGGACAGGTTGCAGACTCGGGAGCAGTACTTC.

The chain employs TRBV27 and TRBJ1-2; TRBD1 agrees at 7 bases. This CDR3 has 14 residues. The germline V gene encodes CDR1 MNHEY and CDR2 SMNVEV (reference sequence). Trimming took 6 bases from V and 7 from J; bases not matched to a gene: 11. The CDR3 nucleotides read TGTGCCAGCAGCCCAGGACAGGAGTGGGGTGGCTACACCTTC. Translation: CASSPGQEWGGYTF.

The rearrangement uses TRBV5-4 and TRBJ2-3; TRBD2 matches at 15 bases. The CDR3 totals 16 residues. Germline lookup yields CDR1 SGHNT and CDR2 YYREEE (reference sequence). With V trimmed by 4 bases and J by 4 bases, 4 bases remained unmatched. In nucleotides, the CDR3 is TGTGCCAGCAGCGCCGGACTAGCGGGGGGGGCAGATACGCAGTATTTT. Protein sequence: CASSAGLAGGADTQYF.

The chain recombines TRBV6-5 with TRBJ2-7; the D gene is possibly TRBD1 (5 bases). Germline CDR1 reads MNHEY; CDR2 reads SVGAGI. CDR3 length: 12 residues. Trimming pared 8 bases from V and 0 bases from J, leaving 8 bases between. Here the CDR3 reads CASGHSSYEQYF. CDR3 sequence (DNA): TGTGCCAGCGGACATAGCTCCTACGAGCAGTACTTC.

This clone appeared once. The CDR3 loop reads CASAVRENQPQHF. The DNA for the CDR3 is TGTGCCAGCGCCGTACGGGAAAATCAGCCCCAGCATTTT. This rearrangement joins TRBV12-3 or TRBV12-4 to TRBJ1-5; unclear D gene. This CDR3 has 13 residues. V was clipped by 8 bases and J by 4 bases, with 12 bases between them.

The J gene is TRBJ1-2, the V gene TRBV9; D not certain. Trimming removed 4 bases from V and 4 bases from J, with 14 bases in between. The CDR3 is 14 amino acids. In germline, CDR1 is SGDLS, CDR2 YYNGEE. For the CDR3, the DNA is TGTGCCAGCAGCCCCTCCGGGGAGTTCTATGGCTACACCTTC. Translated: CASSPSGEFYGYTF.

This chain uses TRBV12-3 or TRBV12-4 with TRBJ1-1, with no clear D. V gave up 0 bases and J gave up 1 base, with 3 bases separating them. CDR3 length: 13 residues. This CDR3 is CASSLARNTEAFF. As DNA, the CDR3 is TGTGCCAGCAGTTTAGCCAGGAACACTGAAGCTTTCTTT.

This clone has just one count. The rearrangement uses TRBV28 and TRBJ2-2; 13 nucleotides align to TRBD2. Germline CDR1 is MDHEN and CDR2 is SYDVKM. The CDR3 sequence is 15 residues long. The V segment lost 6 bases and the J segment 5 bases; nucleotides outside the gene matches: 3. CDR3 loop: CASRVTSGGTGELFF. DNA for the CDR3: TGTGCCAGCAGGGTGACTAGCGGGGGGACCGGGGAGCTGTTTTTT.

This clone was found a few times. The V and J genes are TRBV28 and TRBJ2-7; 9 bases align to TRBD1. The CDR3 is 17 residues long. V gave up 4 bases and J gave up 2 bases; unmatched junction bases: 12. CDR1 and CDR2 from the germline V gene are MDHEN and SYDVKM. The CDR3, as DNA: TGTGCCAGCAGTTCCCCGGGACAGGGAATGTGGACCTACGAGCAGTACTTC. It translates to CASSSPGQGMWTYEQYF.

CDR3 nucleotides: TGTGCCAGCAGCCTATTAGCGGGGGTGGTCTACAATGAGCAGTTCTTC. This codes for CASSLLAGVVYNEQFF. The rearrangement links TRBV14 to TRBJ2-1, with 9 bases that match TRBD2. The CDR3 has 16 residues. CDR1 and CDR2 from the germline V gene are SGHDN and FVKESK. The V and J ends lost 4 bases and 3 bases, in that order; junction bases with no gene match: 7.

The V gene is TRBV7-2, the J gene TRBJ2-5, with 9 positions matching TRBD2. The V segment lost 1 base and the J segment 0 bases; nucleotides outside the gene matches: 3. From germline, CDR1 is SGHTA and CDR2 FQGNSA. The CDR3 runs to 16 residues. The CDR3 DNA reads TGTGCCAGCAGCTTAGGAGCGGGGGGATACCAAGAGACCCAGTACTTC. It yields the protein CASSLGAGGYQETQYF.

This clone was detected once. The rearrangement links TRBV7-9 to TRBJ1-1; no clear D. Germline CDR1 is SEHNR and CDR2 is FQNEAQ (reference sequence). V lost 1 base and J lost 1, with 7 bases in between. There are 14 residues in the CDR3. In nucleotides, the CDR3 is TGTGCCAGCAGCTTAGTTGGGAGGAACACTGAAGCTTTCTTT. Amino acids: CASSLVGRNTEAFF.

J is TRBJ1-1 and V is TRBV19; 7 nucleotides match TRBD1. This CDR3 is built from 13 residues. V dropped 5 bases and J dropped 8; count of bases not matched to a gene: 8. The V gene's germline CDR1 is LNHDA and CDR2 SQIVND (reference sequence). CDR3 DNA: TGTGCCAGTAGTCTCCGACAGGGCGAGGAAGCTTTCTTT. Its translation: CASSLRQGEEAFF.

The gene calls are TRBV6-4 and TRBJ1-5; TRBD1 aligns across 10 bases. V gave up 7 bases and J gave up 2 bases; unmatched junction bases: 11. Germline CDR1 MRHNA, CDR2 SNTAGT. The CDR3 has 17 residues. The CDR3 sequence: CASNEGQGESGNQPQHF. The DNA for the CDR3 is TGTGCCAGCAACGAAGGACAGGGGGAATCTGGCAATCAGCCCCAGCATTTT.

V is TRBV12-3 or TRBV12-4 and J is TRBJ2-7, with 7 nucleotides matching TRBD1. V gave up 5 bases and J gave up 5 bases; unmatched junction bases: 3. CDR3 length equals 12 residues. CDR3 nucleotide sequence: TGTGCCAGCAGTGCGGACAGGAACGAGCAGTACTTC. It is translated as CASSADRNEQYF.

CDR3 DNA: TGTGCCAGCTCACCGGACAGCGCTTCCTACGAGCAGTACTTC. This translates into CASSPDSASYEQYF. The genes are TRBV18 and TRBJ2-7; D may be TRBD1 (6 bases). The CDR3 length is 14 residues. Trimming shortened V by 3 bases and J by 1 base, and 10 bases separated the two germline ends. The germline CDR1 and CDR2 sequences are KGHSH and LQKENI.

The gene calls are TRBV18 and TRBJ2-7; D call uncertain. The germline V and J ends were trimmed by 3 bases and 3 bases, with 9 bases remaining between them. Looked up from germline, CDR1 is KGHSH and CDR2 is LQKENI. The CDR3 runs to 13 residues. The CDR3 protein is CASSPSSGYEQYF. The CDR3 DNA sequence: TGTGCCAGCTCACCCTCCTCAGGCTACGAGCAGTACTTC.

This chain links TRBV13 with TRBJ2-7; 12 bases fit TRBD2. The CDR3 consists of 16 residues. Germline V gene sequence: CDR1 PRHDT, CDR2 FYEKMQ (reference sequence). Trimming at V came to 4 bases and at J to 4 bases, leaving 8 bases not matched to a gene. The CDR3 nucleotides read TGTGCCAGCAGCTCCCCAAGGGGACTAGCGGGTTACGAGCAGTACTTC. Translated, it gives CASSSPRGLAGYEQYF. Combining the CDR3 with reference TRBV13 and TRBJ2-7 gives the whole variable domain AAGVIQSPRHLIKEKRETATLKCYPIPRHDTVYWYQQGPGQDPQFLISFYEKMQSDKGSIPDRFSAQQFSDYHSELNMSSLELGDSALYFCASSSPRGLAGYEQYFGPGTRLTVT.

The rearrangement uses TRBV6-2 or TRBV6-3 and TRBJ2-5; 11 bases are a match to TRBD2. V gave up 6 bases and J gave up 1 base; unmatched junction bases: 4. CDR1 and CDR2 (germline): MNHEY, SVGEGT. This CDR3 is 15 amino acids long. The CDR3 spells CASSGTSGFQETQYF. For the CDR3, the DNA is TGTGCCAGCAGCGGGACTAGCGGATTCCAAGAGACCCAGTACTTC.

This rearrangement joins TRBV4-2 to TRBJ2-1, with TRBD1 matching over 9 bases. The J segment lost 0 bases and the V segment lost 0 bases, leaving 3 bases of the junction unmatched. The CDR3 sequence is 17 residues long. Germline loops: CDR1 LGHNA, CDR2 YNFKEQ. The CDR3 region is CASSQETGGYSYNEQFF. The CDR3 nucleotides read TGTGCCAGCAGCCAAGAGACAGGGGGATACTCCTACAATGAGCAGTTCTTC.

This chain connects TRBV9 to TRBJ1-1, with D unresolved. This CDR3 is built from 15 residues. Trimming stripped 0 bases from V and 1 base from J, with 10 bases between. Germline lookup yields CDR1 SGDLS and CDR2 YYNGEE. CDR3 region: CASSVGGGANTEAFF. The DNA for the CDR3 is TGTGCCAGCAGCGTAGGGGGAGGTGCGAACACTGAAGCTTTCTTT.